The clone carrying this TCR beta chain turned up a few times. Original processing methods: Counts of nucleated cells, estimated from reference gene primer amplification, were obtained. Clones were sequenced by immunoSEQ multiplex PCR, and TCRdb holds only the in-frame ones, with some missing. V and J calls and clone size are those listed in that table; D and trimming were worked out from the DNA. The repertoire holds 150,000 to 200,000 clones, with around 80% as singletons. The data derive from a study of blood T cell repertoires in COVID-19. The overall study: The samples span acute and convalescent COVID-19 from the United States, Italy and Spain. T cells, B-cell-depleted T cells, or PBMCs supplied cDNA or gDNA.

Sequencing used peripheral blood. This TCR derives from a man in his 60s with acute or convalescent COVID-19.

The CDR3 nucleotides read TGTGCCAGCAGCCTCTTCCCGGGAAGCGGGGAGACCCAGTACTTC. This codes for CASSLFPGSGETQYF. This chain joins TRBV11-2 and TRBJ2-5; perhaps TRBD2 as D (6 bases). The CDR3 covers 15 residues. Germline V gene sequence: CDR1 SGHAT, CDR2 FQNNGV. V lost 5 bases and J lost 5, with 18 bases in between.